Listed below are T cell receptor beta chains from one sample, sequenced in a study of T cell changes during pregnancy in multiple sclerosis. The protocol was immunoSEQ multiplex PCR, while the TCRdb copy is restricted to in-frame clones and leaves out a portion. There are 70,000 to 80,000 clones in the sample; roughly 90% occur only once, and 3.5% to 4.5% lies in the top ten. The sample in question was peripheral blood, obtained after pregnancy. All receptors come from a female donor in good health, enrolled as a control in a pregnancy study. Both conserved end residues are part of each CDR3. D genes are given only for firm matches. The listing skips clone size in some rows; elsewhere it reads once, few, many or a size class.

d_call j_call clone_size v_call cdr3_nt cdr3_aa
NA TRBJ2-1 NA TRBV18 TGTGCCAGCTCACCAGGTGCGACAGAACGAAATGAGCAGTTCTTC CASSPGATERNEQFF
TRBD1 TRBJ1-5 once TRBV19 TGTGCCAGTAAGGGGGCCATTCAGCCCCAGCATTTT CASKGAIQPQHF
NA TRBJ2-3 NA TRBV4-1 TGCGCCAGCAGCCCCAGCCGGGGGAGCACAGATACGCAGTATTTT CASSPSRGSTDTQYF
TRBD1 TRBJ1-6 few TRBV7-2 TGTGCCAGCAGCTTAGGGGGGGCAGGGGGCGCAGGTTCACCCCTCCACTTT CASSLGGAGGAGSPLHF
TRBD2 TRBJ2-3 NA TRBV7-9 TGTGCCAGCAGCTCTTCCCCACTAGCGGGGAGAGATACGCAGTATTTT CASSSSPLAGRDTQYF
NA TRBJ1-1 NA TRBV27 TGTGCCAGCAGCTTGGAGGTTGGTACTGAAGCTTTCTTT CASSLEVGTEAFF
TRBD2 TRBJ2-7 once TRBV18 TGTGCCAGCTCACCGCCGGGGGGGACCGATTACGAGCAGTACTTC CASSPPGGTDYEQYF
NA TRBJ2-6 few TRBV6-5 TGTGCCAGCAGTTACGAGGGATCCGGGGCCAACGTCCTGACTTTC CASSYEGSGANVLTF
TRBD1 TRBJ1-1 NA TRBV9 TGTGCCAGCAGCCCGGGACAGGGGTCTTATGAAGCTTTCTTT CASSPGQGSYEAFF
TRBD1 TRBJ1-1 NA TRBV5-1 TGCGCCAGCAGCTTAACAGGGGAGAGTACTGAAGCTTTCTTT CASSLTGESTEAFF
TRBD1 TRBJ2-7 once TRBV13 TGTGCCAGCAGCCGGACAGGCCCCTACGAGCAGTACTTC CASSRTGPYEQYF
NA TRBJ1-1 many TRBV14 TGTGCCAGCAGCCGATCTTCGGGGAACACTGAAGCTTTCTTT CASSRSSGNTEAFF
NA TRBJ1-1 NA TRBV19 TGTGCCAGTAGTTCCCCGGGACAAGGGAACACTGAAGCTTTCTTT CASSSPGQGNTEAFF
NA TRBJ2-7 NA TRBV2 TGTGCCAGCAGTGGGGAGGACATTCGCTCCTACGAGCAGTACTTC CASSGEDIRSYEQYF
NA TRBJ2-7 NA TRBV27 TGTGCCAGCAGTTTATTGGGGGGAAGCGTTACCTACGAGCAGTACTTC CASSLLGGSVTYEQYF
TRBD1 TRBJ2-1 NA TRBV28 TGTGCCAGCAGTTTACGGACAGGGGGTTGGGAGCAGTTCTTC CASSLRTGGWEQFF
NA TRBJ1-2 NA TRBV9 TGTGCCAGCAGCCTGGACACAGAGGTTTATGGCTACACCTTC CASSLDTEVYGYTF
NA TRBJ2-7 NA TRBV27 TGTGCCAGCAGTCCCGGTCAGGGCCGGTTTAAGCAGTACTTC CASSPGQGRFKQYF
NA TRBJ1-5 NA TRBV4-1 TGCGCCAGCAGCCAAGAAGGGGCACCTAATCAGCCCCAGCATTTT CASSQEGAPNQPQHF
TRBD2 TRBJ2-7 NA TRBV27 TGTGCCAGCAGTTCACCCACTAGCGGGCACTTCGAGCAGTACTTC CASSSPTSGHFEQYF
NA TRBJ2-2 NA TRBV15 TGTGCCACCAGCAGAGACCGGTACACCGGGGAGCTGTTTTTT CATSRDRYTGELFF
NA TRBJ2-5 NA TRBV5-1 TGCGCCAGCAGCTCGTCCGGGACAATGGAGACCCAGTACTTC CASSSSGTMETQYF
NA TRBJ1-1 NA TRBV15 TGTGCCACCGCACAGGGTATGAACACTGAAGCTTTCTTT CATAQGMNTEAFF
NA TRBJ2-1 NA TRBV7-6 TGTGCCAGCAGCCAACGTACAGGGAGGGGACTCAATGAGCAGTTCTTC CASSQRTGRGLNEQFF
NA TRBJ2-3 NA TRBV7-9 TGTGCCAGCGAACGGGAGAGCGCGGATACGCAGTATTTT CASERESADTQYF
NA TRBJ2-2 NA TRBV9 TGTGCCAGCAGCGTAGCAAGTAGAGAAACCGGGGAGCTGTTTTTT CASSVASRETGELFF
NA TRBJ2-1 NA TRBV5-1 TGCGCCAGCAGCCCCGACTCCTCCTACAATGAGCAGTTCTTC CASSPDSSYNEQFF
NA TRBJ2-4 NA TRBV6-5 TGTGCCAGCAGTTACTCGTATTTGGGGGGAGGAAACATTCAGTACTTC CASSYSYLGGGNIQYF
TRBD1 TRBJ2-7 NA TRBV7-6 TGTGCCAGCAGCTCATCCGGGACAGCCAACTACGAGCAGTACTTC CASSSSGTANYEQYF
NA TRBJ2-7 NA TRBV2 TGTGCCAGCAGTGGAGAGGGGGCCTACGAGCAGTACTTC CASSGEGAYEQYF
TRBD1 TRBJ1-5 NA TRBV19 TGTGCCAGTCAGGGACAGTTGAATCAGCCCCAGCATTTT CASQGQLNQPQHF
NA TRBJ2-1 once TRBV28 TGTGCCAGCAGTACCTTCCAAGGGGGCTACAATGAGCAGTTCTTC CASSTFQGGYNEQFF
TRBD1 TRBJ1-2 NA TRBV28 TGTGCCAGCAGTTTGGGGGGACAGATCCTTGGTGGCTACACCTTC CASSLGGQILGGYTF
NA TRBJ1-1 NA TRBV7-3 TGTGCCAGCAGCTTAACAGCGGGGGGCACTGAAGCTTTCTTT CASSLTAGGTEAFF
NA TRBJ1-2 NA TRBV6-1 TGTGCCAGCAGTGGTCAGGGGACCTCGAGGGGCTACACCTTC CASSGQGTSRGYTF
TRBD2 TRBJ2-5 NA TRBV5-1 TGCGCCAGCAGGGGGAGTAGCGGGGACCCCGCCCAAGAGACCCAGTACTTC CASRGSSGDPAQETQYF
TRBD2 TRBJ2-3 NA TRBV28 TGTGCCAGCAGTCTGAACGGACTAGCGGGAGCTCCAGATACGCAGTATTTT CASSLNGLAGAPDTQYF
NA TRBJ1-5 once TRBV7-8 TGTGCCAGCAGCTCCCGCCGGGACACCCGCAATCAGCCCCAGCATTTT CASSSRRDTRNQPQHF
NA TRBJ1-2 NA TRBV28 TGTGCCAGCAGTTTAAGTTCAGGGAACTATGGCTACACCTTC CASSLSSGNYGYTF
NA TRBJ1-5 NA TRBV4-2 TGTGCCAGCAGCCAAGACAGGGTAATCAATCAGCCCCAGCATTTT CASSQDRVINQPQHF
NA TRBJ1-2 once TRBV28 TGTGCCAGCAGTTTACTTCAGGCGAGCTATGGCTACACCTTC CASSLLQASYGYTF
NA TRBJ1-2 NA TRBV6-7 TGTGCCAGCAGTTGTTACGCCGGGCCCAGCGGCTTTTATGGCTACACCTTC CASSCYAGPSGFYGYTF
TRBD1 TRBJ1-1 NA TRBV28 TGTGCCAGCAGTCCACAGGGGGACACTGAAGCTTTCTTT CASSPQGDTEAFF
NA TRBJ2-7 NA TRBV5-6 TGTGCCAGCAGCCCGGAAAAACAGGAGACCTACGAGCAGTACTTC CASSPEKQETYEQYF
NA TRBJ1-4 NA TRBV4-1 TGCGCCAGCAGCCAAGTTACGGGTTTTAATGAAAAACTGTTTTTT CASSQVTGFNEKLFF